The present T cell receptor (beta chain) was sequenced within a study of shared clonotypes between healthy human individuals. For the study at large: Each donor had three CD4 naive, three CD4 memory, two CD8 naive and one CD8 memory plate. Notes on the study in general: Sampling covered blood only; tissue repertoires likely differ.

Donors were healthy HIV-negative adults without recent acute infections or vaccinations. This clone has only a few counts. The antigen remains undetermined. When replicate PCRs were run on sorted subsets, they used approximately 210 ng DNA, about 30,000 T cell genomes. Assay: immunoSEQ multiplex PCR; the TCRdb copy retains only in-frame clones and omits some. The sample includes hundreds of thousands of clones, about 80% of them seen just once. V was trimmed by 4 bases and J by 1 base, leaving 19 bases between them. Germline values: CDR1 SGHDT, CDR2 YYEEEE. The CDR3 runs 17 residues. This chain uses TRBV5-6 with TRBJ2-3, with D perhaps TRBD1 or TRBD2 (5 bases each). This clonotype originated in a woman aged 25 to 39 in good health. The sample taken for sequencing was memory CD4+ T cells sorted from blood. Subset meaning: CD45RA-negative fraction. This chain's CDR3 is CASSPPTLGTGTDTQYF. DNA of the CDR3: TGTGCCAGCAGCCCGCCCACTCTCGGGACCGGCACAGATACGCAGTATTTT.